This T cell receptor beta chain derives from a study of blood T cell repertoires in COVID-19. Study in general: Collection of acute and convalescent COVID-19 samples took place in the United States, Italy and Spain. T cells, B-cell-depleted T cells, or PBMCs provided the cDNA or gDNA that served as material.

Assay used: immunoSEQ multiplex PCR; TCRdb lists only in-frame clones, some missing. The table includes 25,000 to 40,000 clones, approximately 91% detected once. V was clipped by 3 bases and J by 0 bases, with 9 bases between them. This CDR3 comprises 15 residues. Germline lookup yields CDR1 KGHSH and CDR2 LQKENI. Sequenced: peripheral blood. The J gene is TRBJ1-3, the V gene TRBV18; tentative D call: TRBD1 (5 bases). The clonotype originates from an older man with active COVID-19. The CDR3 sequence: CASSPGQVSGNTIYF. The CDR3 DNA is TGTGCCAGCTCACCGGGGCAGGTCTCTGGAAACACCATATATTTT. Looking up the rest from reference TRBV18 and TRBJ1-3 gives the full variable domain: NAGVMQNPRHLVRRRGQEARLRCSPMKGHSHVYWYRQLPEEGLKFMVYLQKENIIDESGMPKERFSAEFPKEGPSILRIQQVVRGDSAAYFCASSPGQVSGNTIYFGEGSWLTVV.